The 18 T cell receptor beta chains below were found in one sample sequenced in a study of blood T cell repertoires in COVID-19. TCRdb keeps only in-frame clones here, not all; method: immunoSEQ multiplex PCR. The sample has fewer than 250,000 clones; about 90% are singletons. Specimen: peripheral blood. These receptors originate from a woman between 65 and 79 years old with acute or convalescent COVID-19.

This chain uses TRBV9 with TRBJ1-5; weak D call: TRBD1 (6 bases). The CDR3 is 14 residues long. Germline-derived CDR1 and CDR2 are SGDLS and YYNGEE. V lost 3 bases and J lost 6, with 13 bases in between. The CDR3, as DNA: TGTGCCAGCAGCGCTACAGGGTCGCCTCAGCCCCAGCATTTT. Translation: CASSATGSPQPQHF.

The V gene is TRBV18, the J gene TRBJ1-1, with D maybe TRBD1 (5 bases). Trimming stripped 4 bases from V and 3 bases from J, with 12 bases between. The CDR3 totals 14 residues. CDR1 and CDR2 from the germline V gene are KGHSH and LQKENI. Written as DNA, the CDR3 is TGTGCCAGCTCACATCAGGGCGGACACACTGAAGCTTTCTTT. It encodes CASSHQGGHTEAFF. Complete variable domain (other parts from reference TRBV18 and TRBJ1-1): NAGVMQNPRHLVRRRGQEARLRCSPMKGHSHVYWYRQLPEEGLKFMVYLQKENIIDESGMPKERFSAEFPKEGPSILRIQQVVRGDSAAYFCASSHQGGHTEAFFGQGTRLTVV.

This chain links TRBV19 with TRBJ1-1; 8 bases match TRBD1. The CDR3 is 13 amino acids. V dropped 5 bases and J dropped 5; count of bases not matched to a gene: 4. CDR1 is LNHDA and CDR2 is SQIVND in the germline V gene (reference sequence). The CDR3 coding sequence is TGTGCCAGTAGTCTATACAGGGGGACTGAAGCTTTCTTT. Its protein is CASSLYRGTEAFF.

The chain is built from TRBV24-1 and TRBJ2-3, with 9 bases matching TRBD2. The ends lost 7 bases at V and 4 bases at J; junction bases unmatched: 17. From germline, CDR1 is KGHDR and CDR2 SFDVKD. The CDR3 is 18 residues long. The CDR3 coding sequence is TGTGCCACCAGCGCGATCGGACCGGGACTAGCTAAGGCAGATACGCAGTATTTT. This gives the protein CATSAIGPGLAKADTQYF.

V gene TRBV7-2 combines with J gene TRBJ2-7; TRBD1 matches at 8 bases. Germline trimming cut 1 base from V and 4 bases from J; bases unmatched to any gene: 9. Germline CDR1 is SGHTA and CDR2 is FQGNSA. The CDR3 is 16 amino acids. The DNA for the CDR3 is TGTGCCAGCAGCTTAGGAAGGGTAAACAGGGGGTACGAGCAGTACTTC. This translates into CASSLGRVNRGYEQYF.

This chain uses TRBV5-1 with TRBJ2-1; TRBD1 matches 12 bases. CDR1 is SGHRS, CDR2 YFSETQ, per germline. There are 15 residues in the CDR3. With 4 bases clipped from V and 7 bases from J, the junction kept 6 bases outside the gene matches. Here the CDR3 reads CASSPGTGGLNEQFF. The DNA for the CDR3 is TGCGCCAGCAGCCCCGGGACAGGGGGCTTGAATGAGCAGTTCTTC.

The chain links TRBV7-9 to TRBJ2-1, with 7 bases that match TRBD2. The CDR3 spans 15 residues. CDR1 is SEHNR, CDR2 FQNEAQ, per germline (reference sequence). J was trimmed by 2 bases and V by 3 bases; bases with no gene match: 4. The CDR3: CASSFYLAAYNEQFF. CDR3 nucleotide sequence: TGTGCCAGCAGCTTTTACCTAGCGGCCTACAATGAGCAGTTCTTC. Supplemented by reference TRBV7-9 and TRBJ2-1, the full variable domain reads DTGVSQNPRHKITKRGQNVTFRCDPISEHNRLYWYRQTLGQGPEFLTYFQNEAQLEKSRLLSDRFSAERPKGSFSTLEIQRTEQGDSAMYLCASSFYLAAYNEQFFGPGTRLTVL.

The V and J genes are TRBV10-3 and TRBJ1-2; no clear D gene. CDR3 length: 14 residues. V was clipped by 8 bases and J by 1 base, with 14 bases between them. In germline, CDR1 is ENHRY, CDR2 SYGVKD. The DNA for the CDR3 is TGTGCCATCCGCAGCTATAGCGATAACTATGGCTACACCTTC. As protein: CAIRSYSDNYGYTF.

This chain connects TRBV18 to TRBJ2-7, with D perhaps TRBD2 (5 bases). This CDR3 is built from 12 residues. The V gene lost 1 base and the J gene lost 7 bases, with 8 bases spanning the gap. CDR1 and CDR2 (germline): KGHSH, LQKENI. Here the CDR3 reads CASSPLEREQYF. The CDR3 DNA reads TGTGCCAGCTCACCACTTGAGCGGGAGCAGTACTTC.

The V call is TRBV5-1, the J call TRBJ1-5; 8 bases agree with TRBD1. The CDR3 is 15 residues long. Germline CDR1 SGHRS, CDR2 YFSETQ. With V trimmed by 5 bases and J by 6 bases, 10 bases remained unmatched. Here the CDR3 reads CASREGTGLLQPQHF. The DNA for the CDR3 is TGCGCCAGCAGGGAGGGGACAGGTTTACTTCAGCCCCAGCATTTT.

The chain is built from TRBV7-8 and TRBJ1-5; 10 bases are shared with TRBD1. V was clipped by 5 bases and J by 7 bases; unmatched bases: 5. The CDR3 covers 14 residues. The germline CDR1 and CDR2 sequences are SGHVS and FQNEAQ. Written as DNA, the CDR3 is TGTGCCAGCAGCATCGACAGGGGGCAACAGCCCCAGCATTTT. Translating it yields CASSIDRGQQPQHF.

The CDR3 region is CASSGIPNTGELFF. The CDR3 nucleotides read TGTGCCAGCAGCGGTATTCCGAACACCGGGGAGCTGTTTTTT. The chain links TRBV28 to TRBJ2-2; D call uncertain. Germline values: CDR1 MDHEN, CDR2 SYDVKM. CDR3 size: 14 residues. V shed 6 bases and J shed 0 bases, with 8 bases lying between them.

The chain employs TRBV29-1 and TRBJ2-5; 10 bases align to TRBD1. CDR1 is SQVTM, CDR2 ANQGSEA, per germline. The CDR3 is 12 amino acids. The junction had 0 bases not matched to a gene; V was cut back by 4 bases and J by 4 bases. CDR3 in DNA: TGCAGCGTTGGGACAGGGGGAGAGACCCAGTACTTC. Residues: CSVGTGGETQYF.

This clone showed up just once. The V and J genes are TRBV7-8 and TRBJ2-3, with 8 bases matching TRBD1. After removal of 4 bases from V and 5 bases from J, the junction contained 5 bases not matched to a gene. CDR3 length: 14 amino acids. Per the germline V gene, CDR1 is SGHVS and CDR2 is FQNEAQ. The CDR3 is CASSSGQGVDTQYF. The CDR3 region has the DNA TGTGCCAGCAGCTCTGGACAGGGCGTAGATACGCAGTATTTT.

The rearrangement joins TRBV6-2 or TRBV6-3 to TRBJ2-1, with 10 bases matching TRBD2. With V trimmed by 5 bases and J by 5 bases, 6 bases remained unmatched. In germline, CDR1 is MNHEY, CDR2 SVGEGT. The CDR3 contains 15 residues. This chain's CDR3 is CASSPGLAQNNEQFF. The CDR3 DNA reads as TGTGCCAGCAGTCCGGGACTAGCGCAAAACAATGAGCAGTTCTTC.

J is TRBJ1-1 and V is TRBV12-5; 7 positions match TRBD1. The V segment lost 7 bases and the J segment 11 bases; nucleotides outside the gene matches: 13. Germline CDR1 reads LGHNT; CDR2 reads FRNRAP. The CDR3 totals 13 residues. The CDR3 DNA reads as TGTGCTAGTGCACCGACAGGGCCTGGGGGGGCTTTCTTT. Translating gives CASAPTGPGGAFF. Full variable domain (outside the CDR3, taken from reference TRBV12-5 and TRBJ1-1): DARVTQTPRHKVTEMGQEVTMRCQPILGHNTVFWYRQTMMQGLELLAYFRNRAPLDDSGMPKDRFSAEMPDATLATLKIQPSEPRDSAVYFCASAPTGPGGAFFGQGTRLTVV.

The chain's CDR3 is CASSLRTGDNSPLHF. The CDR3 nucleotides are TGTGCCAGCAGCTTGAGGACAGGGGATAATTCACCCCTCCACTTT. V is TRBV5-4 and J is TRBJ1-6; TRBD1 matches 9 bases. The V gene's germline CDR1 is SGHNT and CDR2 YYREEE (reference sequence). The V gene end was trimmed by 1 base and the J gene end by 5 bases; junction bases not matched to a gene: 1. The length of the CDR3 is 15 residues.

This clone was counted once. The chain couples TRBV6-5 to TRBJ1-1; tentative D call: TRBD1 (6 bases). Trimming removed 0 bases at V and 7 bases at J, with 12 bases between. The germline gives CDR1 MNHEY, CDR2 SVGAGI. The CDR3 runs to 14 residues. The CDR3 spells CASSYSPGQREAFF. CDR3 coding DNA: TGTGCCAGCAGTTACTCCCCGGGACAACGTGAAGCTTTCTTT.